This T cell receptor beta chain was identified during a study of human T cells and chemical hapten exposure. TCRdb fed the 5' RACE reads into MiXCR, producing one record per CDR3 protein. This table has 130,000 or so distinct CDR3 sequences, around 4% appearing once. Unfractionated whole blood was the source of the extracted total RNA. This clonotype was observed a few times. The antigen is unknown. Overall study findings and caveats: Those TCRs sitting above 1 in 1000 frequency stayed the same with DPC sensitization.

V lost 6 bases and J 1 base, leaving 13 bases between the germline ends. The CDR3 extends over 14 amino acids. CDR1 is SGHTA and CDR2 is FQGTGA in the germline V gene. The clonotype was recovered from a female donor in good health. This chain connects TRBV7-3 to TRBJ2-7; a weak D match, TRBD2 (6 bases). The CDR3 loop reads CASRTASASYEQYF. CDR3 DNA sequence: TGTGCCAGCAGGACGGCTAGCGCATCCTACGAGCAGTACTTC.